This TCR beta chain is drawn from a study of early T cells in non-severe SARS-CoV-2 infection. Across the study: The study sequenced bulk RNA from unsorted whole blood, with chains unpaired. Study-wide findings and caveats: Matching with VDJdb favored anti-spike CD8 responses (missing private and CD4 specificities).

The protocol attached unique molecular identifiers to individual cDNA molecules. TCRdb redid the calling of the 5' RACE reads with MiXCR, one entry per CDR3 protein. The table shows about 94,000 distinct CDR3 sequences, with roughly an eighth occurring only once. Ten or more counts support this clonotype. Its antigen is unknown. V was pared by 5 bases and J by 4 bases, with 14 bases between. This CDR3 contains 14 residues. CDR1 is MDHEN, CDR2 SYDVKM, per germline. This TCR derives from an adult who was a healthcare worker with PCR-confirmed SARS-CoV-2 infection or an uninfected control (not recorded which). Sequenced sample: whole blood. V is TRBV28 and J is TRBJ1-2; D perhaps matches TRBD1 (5 bases). Written as DNA, the CDR3 is TGTGCCAGCAGTAACCGGGGCGGACTCTATGGCTACACCTTC. Protein: CASSNRGGLYGYTF.